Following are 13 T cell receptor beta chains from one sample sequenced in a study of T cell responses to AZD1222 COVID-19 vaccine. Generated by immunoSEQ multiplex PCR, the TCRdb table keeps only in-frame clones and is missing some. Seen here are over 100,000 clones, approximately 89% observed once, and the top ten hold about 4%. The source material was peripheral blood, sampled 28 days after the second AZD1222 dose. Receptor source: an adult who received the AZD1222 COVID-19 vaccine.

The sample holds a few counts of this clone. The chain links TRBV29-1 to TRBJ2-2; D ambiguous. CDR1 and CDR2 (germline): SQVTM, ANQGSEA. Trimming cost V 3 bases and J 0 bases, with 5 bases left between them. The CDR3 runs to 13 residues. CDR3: CSVDKTNTGELFF. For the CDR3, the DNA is TGCAGCGTTGACAAGACGAACACCGGGGAGCTGTTTTTT.

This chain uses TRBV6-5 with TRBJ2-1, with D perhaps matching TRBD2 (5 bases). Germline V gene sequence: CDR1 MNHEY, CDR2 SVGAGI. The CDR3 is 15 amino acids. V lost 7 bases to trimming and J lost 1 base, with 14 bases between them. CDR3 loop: CASTPGSPSYNEQFF. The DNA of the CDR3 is TGTGCCAGCACCCCGGGGTCACCTTCCTACAATGAGCAGTTCTTC.

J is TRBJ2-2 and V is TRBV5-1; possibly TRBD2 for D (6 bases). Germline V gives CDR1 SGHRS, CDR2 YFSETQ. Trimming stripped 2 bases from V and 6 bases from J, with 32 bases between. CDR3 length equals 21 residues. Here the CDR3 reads CASSFPTRSRGRTTSPGELFF. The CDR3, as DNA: TGCGCCAGCAGCTTCCCCACTAGGAGTAGGGGACGTACAACTAGCCCCGGGGAGCTGTTTTTT.

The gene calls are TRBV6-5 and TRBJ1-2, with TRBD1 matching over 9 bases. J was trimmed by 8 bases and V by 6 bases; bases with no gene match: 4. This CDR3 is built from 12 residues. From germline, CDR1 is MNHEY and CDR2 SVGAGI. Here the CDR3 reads CASRRTGEGYTF. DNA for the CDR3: TGTGCCAGCAGAAGGACAGGGGAGGGCTACACCTTC.

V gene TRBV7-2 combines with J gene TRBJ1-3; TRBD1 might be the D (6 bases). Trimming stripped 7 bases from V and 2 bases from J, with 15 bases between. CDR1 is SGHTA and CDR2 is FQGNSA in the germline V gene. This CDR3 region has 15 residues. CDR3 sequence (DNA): TGTGCCAGCAACCCACTCTACAGGGCTGGAAACACCATATATTTT. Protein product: CASNPLYRAGNTIYF.

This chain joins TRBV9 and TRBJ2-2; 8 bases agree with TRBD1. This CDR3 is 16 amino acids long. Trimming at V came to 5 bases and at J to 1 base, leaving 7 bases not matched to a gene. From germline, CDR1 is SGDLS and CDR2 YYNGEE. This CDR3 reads CASSLWGTGNTGELFF. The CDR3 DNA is TGTGCCAGCAGTCTCTGGGGGACAGGGAACACCGGGGAGCTGTTTTTT.

CDR3 loop: CASSQEGGTYNEQFF. Here the CDR3 DNA reads TGCGCCAGCAGCCAAGAAGGGGGGACCTACAATGAGCAGTTCTTC. V and J are TRBV4-1 and TRBJ2-1, with D possibly being TRBD1 or TRBD2 (6 bases each). Germline V CDR1 and CDR2: MGHRA, YSYEKL. The CDR3 has 15 amino acids. The V gene lost 0 bases and the J gene lost 2 bases, with 8 bases spanning the gap.

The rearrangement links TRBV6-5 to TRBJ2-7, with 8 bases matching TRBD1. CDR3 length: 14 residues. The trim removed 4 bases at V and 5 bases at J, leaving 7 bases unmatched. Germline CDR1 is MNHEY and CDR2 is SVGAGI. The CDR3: CASSFRLGQDEQYF. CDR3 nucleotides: TGTGCCAGCAGTTTTAGGCTGGGACAGGACGAGCAGTACTTC.

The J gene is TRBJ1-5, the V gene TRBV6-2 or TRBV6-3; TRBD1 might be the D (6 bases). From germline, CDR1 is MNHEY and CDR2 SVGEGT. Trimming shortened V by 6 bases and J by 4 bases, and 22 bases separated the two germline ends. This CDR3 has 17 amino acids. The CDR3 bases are TGTGCCAGCAGCCGAATCACAGGGACATTACGGAATCAGCCCCAGCATTTT. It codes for CASSRITGTLRNQPQHF.

In nucleotides, the CDR3 is TGTGCCAGCAGCGAGGGGGTTTATAACCAAGAGACCCAGTACTTC. This codes for CASSEGVYNQETQYF. This chain connects TRBV9 to TRBJ2-5, with D tentatively TRBD1 (6 bases). The V end was cut by 3 bases, the J end by 0 bases, with 12 bases between. Germline lookup yields CDR1 SGDLS and CDR2 YYNGEE. There are 15 residues in the CDR3.

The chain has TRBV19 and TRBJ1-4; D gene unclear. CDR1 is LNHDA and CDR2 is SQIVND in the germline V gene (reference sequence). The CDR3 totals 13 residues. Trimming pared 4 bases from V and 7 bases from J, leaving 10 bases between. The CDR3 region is CASSTRLSEKLFF. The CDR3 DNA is TGTGCCAGTAGTACCCGCCTTAGTGAAAAACTGTTTTTT.

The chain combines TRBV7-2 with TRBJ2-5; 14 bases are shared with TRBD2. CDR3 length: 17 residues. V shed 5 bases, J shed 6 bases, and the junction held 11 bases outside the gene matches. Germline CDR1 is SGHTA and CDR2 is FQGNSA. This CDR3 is CASSARLAGGQMKTQYF. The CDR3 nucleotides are TGTGCCAGCAGCGCTCGACTAGCGGGGGGGCAGATGAAGACCCAGTACTTC.

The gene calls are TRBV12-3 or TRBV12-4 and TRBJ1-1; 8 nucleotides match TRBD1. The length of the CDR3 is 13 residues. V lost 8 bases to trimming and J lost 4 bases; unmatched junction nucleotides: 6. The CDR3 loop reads CASQTGGTTEAFF. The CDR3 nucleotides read TGTGCCAGCCAAACAGGGGGGACCACTGAAGCTTTCTTT.